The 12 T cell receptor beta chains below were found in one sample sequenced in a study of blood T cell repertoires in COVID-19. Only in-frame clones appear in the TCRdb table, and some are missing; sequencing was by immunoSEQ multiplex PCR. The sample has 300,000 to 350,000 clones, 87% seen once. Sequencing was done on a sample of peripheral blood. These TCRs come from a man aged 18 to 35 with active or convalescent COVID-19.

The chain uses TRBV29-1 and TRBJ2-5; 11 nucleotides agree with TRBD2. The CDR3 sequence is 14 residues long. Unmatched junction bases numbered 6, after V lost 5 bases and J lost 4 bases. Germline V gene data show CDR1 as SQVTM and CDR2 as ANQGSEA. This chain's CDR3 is CSVRLAGMRETQYF. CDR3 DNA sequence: TGCAGCGTTCGACTAGCGGGAATGAGAGAGACCCAGTACTTC.

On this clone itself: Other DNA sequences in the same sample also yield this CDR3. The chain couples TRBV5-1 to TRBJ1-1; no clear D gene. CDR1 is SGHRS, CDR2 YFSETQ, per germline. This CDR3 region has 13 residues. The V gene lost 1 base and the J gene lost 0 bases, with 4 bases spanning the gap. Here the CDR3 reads CASSLTVNTEAFF. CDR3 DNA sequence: TGCGCCAGCAGCTTGACAGTGAACACTGAAGCTTTCTTT.

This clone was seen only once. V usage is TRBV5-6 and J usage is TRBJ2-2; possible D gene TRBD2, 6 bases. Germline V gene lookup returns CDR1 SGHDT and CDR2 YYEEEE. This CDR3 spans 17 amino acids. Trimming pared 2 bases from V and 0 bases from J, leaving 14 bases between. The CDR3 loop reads CASSFLFGGPNTGELFF. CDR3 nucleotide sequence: TGTGCCAGCAGCTTTTTATTCGGGGGACCGAACACCGGGGAGCTGTTTTTT.

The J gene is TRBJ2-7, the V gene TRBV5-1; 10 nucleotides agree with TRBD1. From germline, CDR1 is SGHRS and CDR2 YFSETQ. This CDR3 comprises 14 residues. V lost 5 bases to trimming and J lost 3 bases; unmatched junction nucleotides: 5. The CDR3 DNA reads TGCGCCAGCAGACCGGGACAGGGGTTCTACGAGCAGTACTTC. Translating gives CASRPGQGFYEQYF.

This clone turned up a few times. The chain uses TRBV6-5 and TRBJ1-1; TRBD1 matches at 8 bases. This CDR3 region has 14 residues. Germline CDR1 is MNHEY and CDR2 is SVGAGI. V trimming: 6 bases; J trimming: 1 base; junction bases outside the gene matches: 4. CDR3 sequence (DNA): TGTGCCAGCAGGGCAGGGGGCGCGAACACTGAAGCTTTCTTT. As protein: CASRAGGANTEAFF.

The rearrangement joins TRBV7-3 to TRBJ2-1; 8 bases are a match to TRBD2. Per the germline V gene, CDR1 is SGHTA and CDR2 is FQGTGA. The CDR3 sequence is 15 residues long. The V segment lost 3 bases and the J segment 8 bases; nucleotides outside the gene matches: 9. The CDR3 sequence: CASSLEAGDTYEQFF. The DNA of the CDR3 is TGTGCCAGCAGCTTGGAAGCGGGAGACACATATGAGCAGTTCTTC.

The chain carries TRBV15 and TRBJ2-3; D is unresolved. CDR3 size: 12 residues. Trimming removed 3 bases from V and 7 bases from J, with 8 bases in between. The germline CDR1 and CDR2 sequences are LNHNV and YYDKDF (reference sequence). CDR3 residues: CATSRSTYTQYF. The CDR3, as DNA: TGTGCCACCAGCAGGTCGACTTATACGCAGTATTTT.

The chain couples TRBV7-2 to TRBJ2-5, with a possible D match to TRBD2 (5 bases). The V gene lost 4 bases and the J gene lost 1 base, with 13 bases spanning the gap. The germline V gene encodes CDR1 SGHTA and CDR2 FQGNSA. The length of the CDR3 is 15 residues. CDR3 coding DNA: TGTGCCAGCAGCTGGCGCCGGGGAAGCCAAGAGACCCAGTACTTC. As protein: CASSWRRGSQETQYF.

The CDR3 DNA sequence: TGTGCCAGCAGTTTTGGACAGGGCTCCTACAATGAGCAGTTCTTC. Protein sequence: CASSFGQGSYNEQFF. The chain employs TRBV27 and TRBJ2-1, with TRBD1 matching over 8 bases. V dropped 3 bases and J dropped 0; count of bases not matched to a gene: 1. The germline V gene encodes CDR1 MNHEY and CDR2 SMNVEV (reference sequence). This CDR3 contains 15 residues.

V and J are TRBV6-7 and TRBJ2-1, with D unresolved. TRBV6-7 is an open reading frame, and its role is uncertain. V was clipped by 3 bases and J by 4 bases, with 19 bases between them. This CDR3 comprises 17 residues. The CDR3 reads CASSYSSRGSPYNEQFF. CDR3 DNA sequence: TGTGCCAGCAGTTATTCTTCTCGTGGTAGCCCGTACAATGAGCAGTTCTTC.

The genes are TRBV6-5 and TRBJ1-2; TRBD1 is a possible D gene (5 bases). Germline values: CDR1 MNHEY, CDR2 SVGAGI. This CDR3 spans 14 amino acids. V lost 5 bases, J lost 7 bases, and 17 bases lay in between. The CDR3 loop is CASSSGGTGGGYTF. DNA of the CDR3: TGTGCCAGCAGTAGTGGGGGGACGGGAGGTGGCTACACCTTC.

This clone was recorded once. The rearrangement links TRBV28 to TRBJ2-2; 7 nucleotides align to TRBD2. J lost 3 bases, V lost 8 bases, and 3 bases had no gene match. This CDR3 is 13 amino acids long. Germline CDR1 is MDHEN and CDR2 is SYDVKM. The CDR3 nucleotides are TGTGCCAGCCTCAGCGGGGACACCGGGGAGCTGTTTTTT. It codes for CASLSGDTGELFF.